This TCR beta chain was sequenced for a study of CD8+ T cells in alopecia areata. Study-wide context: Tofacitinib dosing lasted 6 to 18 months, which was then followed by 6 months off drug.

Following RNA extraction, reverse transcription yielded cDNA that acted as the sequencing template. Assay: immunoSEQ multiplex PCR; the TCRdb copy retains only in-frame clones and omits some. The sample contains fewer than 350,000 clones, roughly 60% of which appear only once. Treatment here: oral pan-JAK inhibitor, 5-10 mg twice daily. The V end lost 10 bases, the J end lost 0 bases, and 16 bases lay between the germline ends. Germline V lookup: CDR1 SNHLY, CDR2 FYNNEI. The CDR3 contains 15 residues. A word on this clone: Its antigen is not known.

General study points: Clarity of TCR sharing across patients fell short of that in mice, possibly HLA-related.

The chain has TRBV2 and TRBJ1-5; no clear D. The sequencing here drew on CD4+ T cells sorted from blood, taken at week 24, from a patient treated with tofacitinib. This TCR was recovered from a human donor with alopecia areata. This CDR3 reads CATRPEIYSNQPQHF. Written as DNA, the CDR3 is TGTGCCACTCGTCCAGAGATTTATAGCAATCAGCCCCAGCATTTT. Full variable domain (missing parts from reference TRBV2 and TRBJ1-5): EPEVTQTPSHQVTQMGQEVILRCVPISNHLYFYWYRQILGQKVEFLVSFYNNEISEKSEIFDDQFSVERPDGSNFTLKIRSTKLEDSAMYFCATRPEIYSNQPQHFGDGTRLSIL.